The 22 T cell receptor beta chains below were found in one sample sequenced in a study of CD8+ T cells in alopecia areata. It was cDNA, reverse transcribed from extracted RNA, that served as the sequencing template. Clones were sequenced by immunoSEQ multiplex PCR, and TCRdb holds only the in-frame ones, with some missing. The table lists about 20,000 clones, approximately 60% of them singletons. CD4+ cells underwent sorting into CD25+CD127- cells for roughly 5 patients. The sequenced material came from CD4+ Tregs sorted from blood. The receptor source for this set is a human donor with alopecia areata.

The genes are TRBV5-1 and TRBJ1-4, with 9 nucleotides matching TRBD1. The CDR3 runs 14 residues. The V and J ends lost 3 bases and 8 bases, in that order; junction bases with no gene match: 5. The germline V gene has CDR1 SGHRS and CDR2 YFSETQ. The CDR3 is CASSSGQGKEKLFF. The CDR3 nucleotides read TGCGCCAGCAGCTCGGGACAGGGAAAAGAAAAACTGTTTTTT.

V is TRBV10-3 and J is TRBJ2-1, with D possibly TRBD1 on 7 matching bases. With 9 bases removed from V and 2 bases from J, the gap between germline ends came to 17 bases. The CDR3 length is 15 residues. Germline assignment: CDR1 ENHRY and CDR2 SYGVKD. CDR3 coding DNA: TGTGCCATAGGGGAGGACAGGTCTCCCTACAATGAGCAGTTCTTC. Its translation: CAIGEDRSPYNEQFF.

The gene calls are TRBV7-6 and TRBJ2-7; TRBD1 might be the D (5 bases). The CDR3 extends over 14 amino acids. V lost 5 bases and J 1 base, leaving 12 bases between the germline ends. Germline-derived CDR1 and CDR2 are SGHVS and FNYEAQ. The CDR3 DNA reads TGTGCCAGCAGCCGGGTAGGGGCTTCCTACGAGCAGTACTTC. Residues: CASSRVGASYEQYF.

The chain links TRBV7-6 to TRBJ2-5; D possibly corresponds to TRBD2 (5 bases). CDR1 and CDR2 (germline): SGHVS, FNYEAQ. The CDR3 has 18 amino acids. The V end lost 5 bases, the J end lost 5 bases, and 27 bases lay between the germline ends. The CDR3 reads CASSRVGGAVYYGETQYF. As DNA, the CDR3 is TGTGCCAGCAGCCGAGTTGGAGGAGCAGTATACTACGGGGAGACCCAGTACTTC.

The rearrangement joins TRBV14 to TRBJ2-7, with TRBD1 as a possible D gene (6 bases). Germline-derived CDR1 and CDR2 are SGHDN and FVKESK. Trimming removed 3 bases from V and 2 bases from J, with 20 bases in between. CDR3 length: 17 amino acids. The CDR3 DNA reads as TGTGCCAGCAGCCAGTATATCCGGACAGTGACCACCTACGAGCAGTACTTC. Translated, it gives CASSQYIRTVTTYEQYF.

The chain has TRBV5-1 and TRBJ2-3; 9 bases align to TRBD2. Unmatched junction bases numbered 7, after V lost 0 bases and J lost 5 bases. CDR3 length: 16 amino acids. Germline assignment: CDR1 SGHRS and CDR2 YFSETQ. The CDR3 nucleotides are TGCGCCAGCAGCTTGGAGGGACTAGCTTGGGTAGATACGCAGTATTTT. Translated, it gives CASSLEGLAWVDTQYF.

The V and J genes are TRBV5-1 and TRBJ1-4; TRBD1 is a possible D gene (5 bases). CDR1 is SGHRS, CDR2 YFSETQ, per germline. The ends were cut back, 4 bases at V and 4 bases at J, with 8 bases in the middle. The CDR3 has 13 amino acids. CDR3 residues: CASSVQGNEKLFF. The CDR3 DNA follows: TGCGCCAGCAGCGTTCAGGGTAATGAAAAACTGTTTTTT.

The chain is built from TRBV7-9 and TRBJ2-3; D unclear. The CDR3 contains 14 residues. CDR1 is SEHNR, CDR2 FQNEAQ, per germline (reference sequence). The germline V and J ends were trimmed by 1 base and 1 base, with 6 bases remaining between them. The CDR3 region has the DNA TGTGCCAGCAGCTTAGGATCGGGCACAGATACGCAGTATTTT. Translating gives CASSLGSGTDTQYF.

This chain joins TRBV7-2 and TRBJ2-5; TRBD2 aligns across 8 bases. Trimming cost V 2 bases and J 5 bases; bases outside gene matches: 4. This CDR3 is built from 14 residues. CDR1 is SGHTA and CDR2 is FQGNSA in the germline V gene. CDR3 residues: CASSLSGGLETQYF. The CDR3 DNA is TGTGCCAGCAGCTTATCGGGGGGGCTGGAGACCCAGTACTTC.

V usage is TRBV6-1 and J usage is TRBJ2-4; tentatively, D is TRBD2 (5 bases). Trimming stripped 5 bases from V and 0 bases from J, with 14 bases between. This CDR3 is built from 16 residues. Germline CDR1 is MNHNS and CDR2 is SASEGT. CDR3 residues: CASSKGSTIAKNIQYF. CDR3 bases: TGTGCCAGCAGTAAAGGGTCGACTATAGCCAAAAACATTCAGTACTTC.

The rearrangement uses TRBV2 and TRBJ2-6, with a weak D call TRBD1 (6 bases). Germline loops: CDR1 SNHLY, CDR2 FYNNEI. The CDR3 covers 16 residues. Deletions cut 6 bases from V and 3 bases from J, with 15 bases between. CDR3 region: CASRGQGRLGANVLTF. The CDR3 DNA follows: TGTGCCAGCAGGGGTCAGGGGCGGCTTGGGGCCAACGTCCTGACTTTC. The full variable domain, completed using reference TRBV2 and TRBJ2-6, is EPEVTQTPSHQVTQMGQEVILRCVPISNHLYFYWYRQILGQKVEFLVSFYNNEISEKSEIFDDQFSVERPDGSNFTLKIRSTKLEDSAMYFCASRGQGRLGANVLTFGAGSRLTVL.

J is TRBJ2-1 and V is TRBV2, with TRBD2 identical over 9 bases. This CDR3 has 14 amino acids. V was pared by 7 bases and J by 4 bases, with 5 bases of the junction left unmatched. Germline values: CDR1 SNHLY, CDR2 FYNNEI. In nucleotides, the CDR3 is TGTGCCAGCAAGGCTAGCGGGGTATACAATGAGCAGTTCTTC. It codes for CASKASGVYNEQFF.

The chain couples TRBV11-2 to TRBJ2-7; the D gene could be TRBD1 or TRBD2 (5 bases each). CDR1 and CDR2 (germline): SGHAT, FQNNGV. The CDR3 is 17 amino acids. V was pared by 4 bases and J by 4 bases, with 23 bases between. This CDR3 reads CASSSIGWGKDLYEQYF. The DNA for the CDR3 is TGTGCCAGCAGCTCTATAGGTTGGGGGAAAGACCTTTACGAGCAGTACTTC.

The rearrangement links TRBV2 to TRBJ2-2; possibly TRBD2 for D (5 bases). The germline V and J ends were trimmed by 8 bases and 5 bases, with 18 bases remaining between them. The CDR3 totals 15 residues. Germline values: CDR1 SNHLY, CDR2 FYNNEI. CDR3 coding DNA: TGTGCCAGCGGGGTGGGAGCACCTTCGACCGGGGAGCTGTTTTTT. It specifies CASGVGAPSTGELFF.

The gene calls are TRBV29-1 and TRBJ2-3, with 7 bases fitting TRBD2. Losses at the gene ends were 3 bases for V and 0 bases for J; bases not matched to a gene: 12. The CDR3 contains 17 residues. Per the germline V gene, CDR1 is SQVTM and CDR2 is ANQGSEA. The CDR3: CSVERGLAASSTDTQYF. CDR3 bases: TGCAGCGTTGAGCGAGGGCTAGCGGCATCTAGCACAGATACGCAGTATTTT.

The chain has TRBV29-1 and TRBJ2-2, with a tentative D call TRBD2 (6 bases). Deletions cut 1 base from V and 4 bases from J, with 10 bases between. This CDR3 contains 14 residues. Germline-derived CDR1 and CDR2 are SQVTM and ANQGSEA. The CDR3 loop reads CSVEAGLSTGELFF. In DNA form, the CDR3 reads TGCAGCGTTGAAGCGGGACTCTCCACCGGGGAGCTGTTTTTT.

The V and J genes are TRBV5-1 and TRBJ2-3; D is unclear. Looked up from germline, CDR1 is SGHRS and CDR2 is YFSETQ. The CDR3 covers 13 residues. Trimming took off 4 bases at V and 0 bases at J, with 6 bases between the two ends. CDR3 amino acids: CASSPGSTDTQYF. In nucleotides, the CDR3 is TGCGCCAGCAGCCCCGGGAGCACAGATACGCAGTATTTT.

A few counts support this clone. The chain joins TRBV2 to TRBJ2-7; D may be TRBD1 or TRBD2 (5 bases each). Trimming shortened V by 4 bases and J by 3 bases, and 10 bases separated the two germline ends. In germline, CDR1 is SNHLY, CDR2 FYNNEI. CDR3 length: 13 residues. CDR3 bases: TGTGCCAGCAGTGGGGACGGGTTCTACGAGCAGTACTTC. This encodes CASSGDGFYEQYF.

The rearrangement links TRBV6-5 to TRBJ1-2; 7 bases line up with TRBD1. V dropped 6 bases and J dropped 4; count of bases not matched to a gene: 8. This CDR3 has 14 amino acids. Germline V CDR1 and CDR2: MNHEY, SVGAGI. The CDR3 region is CASRPPGGAYGYTF. The CDR3 DNA sequence: TGTGCCAGCAGGCCCCCAGGGGGGGCCTATGGCTACACCTTC.

This rearrangement joins TRBV29-1 to TRBJ1-2, with D possibly TRBD1 on 5 matching bases. The V gene lost 5 bases and the J gene lost 2 bases, with 12 bases spanning the gap. Looked up from germline, CDR1 is SQVTM and CDR2 is ANQGSEA. This CDR3 has 13 amino acids. This CDR3 is CSVSPGPNYGYTF. In DNA, the CDR3 is TGCAGCGTTTCCCCAGGGCCCAACTATGGCTACACCTTC.

This clone was counted between two and nine times. The genes are TRBV28 and TRBJ2-7; maybe TRBD1 (5 bases). CDR1 is MDHEN and CDR2 is SYDVKM in the germline V gene. The V end was cut by 8 bases, the J end by 6 bases, with 14 bases between. The CDR3 is 12 amino acids. The CDR3, as DNA: TGTGCCAGCTCCTTTGACAGTCGCGAGCAGTACTTC. Translating it yields CASSFDSREQYF.

The chain links TRBV4-1 to TRBJ1-5; D might be TRBD1 (5 bases). Between the trimmed V and J ends, which lost 4 bases and 0 bases, there was a span of 16 bases. CDR1 is MGHRA and CDR2 is YSYEKL in the germline V gene. This CDR3 has 17 amino acids. CDR3 coding DNA: TGCGCCAGCAGCCCTCGGCACGACAGTTATAGCAATCAGCCCCAGCATTTT. This codes for CASSPRHDSYSNQPQHF.